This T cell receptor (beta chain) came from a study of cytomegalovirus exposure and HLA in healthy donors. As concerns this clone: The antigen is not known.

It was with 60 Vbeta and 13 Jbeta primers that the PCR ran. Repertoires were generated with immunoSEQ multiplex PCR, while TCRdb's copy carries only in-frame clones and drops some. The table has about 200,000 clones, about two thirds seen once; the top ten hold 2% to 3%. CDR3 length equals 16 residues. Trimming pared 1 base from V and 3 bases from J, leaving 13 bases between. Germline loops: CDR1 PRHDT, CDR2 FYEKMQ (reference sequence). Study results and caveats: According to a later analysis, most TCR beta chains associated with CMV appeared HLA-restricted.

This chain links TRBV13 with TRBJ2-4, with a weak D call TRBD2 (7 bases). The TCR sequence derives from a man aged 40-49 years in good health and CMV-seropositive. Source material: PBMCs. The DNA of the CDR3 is TGTGCCAGCAGCTTAGAGGGGGGGGGAGGCAAAAACATTCAGTACTTC. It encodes CASSLEGGGGKNIQYF.